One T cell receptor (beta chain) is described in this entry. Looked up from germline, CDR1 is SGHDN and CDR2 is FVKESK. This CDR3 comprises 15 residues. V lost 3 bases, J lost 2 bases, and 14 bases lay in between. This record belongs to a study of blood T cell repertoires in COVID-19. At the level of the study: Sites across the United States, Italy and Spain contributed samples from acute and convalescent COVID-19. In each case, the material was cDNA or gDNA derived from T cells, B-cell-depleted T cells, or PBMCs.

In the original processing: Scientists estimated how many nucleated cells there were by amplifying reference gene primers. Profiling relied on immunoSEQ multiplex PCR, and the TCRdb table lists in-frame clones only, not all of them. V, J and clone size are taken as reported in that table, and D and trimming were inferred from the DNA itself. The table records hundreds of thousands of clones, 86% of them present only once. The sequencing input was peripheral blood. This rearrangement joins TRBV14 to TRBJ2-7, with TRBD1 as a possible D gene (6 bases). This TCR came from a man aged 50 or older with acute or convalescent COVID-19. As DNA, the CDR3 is TGTGCCAGCAGCCACGACAGGCAACCTCCCTACGAGCAGTACTTC. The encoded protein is CASSHDRQPPYEQYF.